This TCR beta chain appears in the sequencing data of a study of regulatory T cells in long-lasting Graves disease. In its sample, this clonotype was seen a few times. Investigators prepared the TCR beta libraries by applying iRepertoire HTBI primers and Arm-PCR of CDR3 regions. A single record per CDR3 protein comes from TCRdb applying MiXCR to the multiplex PCR reads. Found here are over 450,000 distinct CDR3 sequences, 12% of them singletons; the top ten hold 8.9%. CDR3 length: 16 residues. V was shortened by 6 bases and J by 0 bases, with 15 bases between the two germline ends. Germline assignment: CDR1 LNHDA and CDR2 SQIVND (reference sequence). Stated time point: newly diagnosed GD, antithyroid drugs for less than 3 months. Researchers made the TCR library from RNA that was extracted from PBMCs. The same data also contributed to another study, on T cells in Graves' hyperthyroidism and ophthalmopathy. That study adds: Diagnosis rested on symptoms, serum thyroxine and TRAb, thyroid ultrasound, and orbital computed tomography. A 13 V-J model separated ophthalmopathy from stable hyperthyroidism.

The sequenced sample was peripheral blood mononuclear cells (PBMCs), obtained at new diagnosis, from a patient treated with antithyroid drugs. This clonotype was obtained from a woman in her 30s with Graves disease. This chain connects TRBV19 to TRBJ1-3; the D is unclear. Written as DNA, the CDR3 is TGTGCCAGTAGCGCTGGCAGTCTCTTCTCTGGAAACACCATATATTTT. This encodes CASSAGSLFSGNTIYF.